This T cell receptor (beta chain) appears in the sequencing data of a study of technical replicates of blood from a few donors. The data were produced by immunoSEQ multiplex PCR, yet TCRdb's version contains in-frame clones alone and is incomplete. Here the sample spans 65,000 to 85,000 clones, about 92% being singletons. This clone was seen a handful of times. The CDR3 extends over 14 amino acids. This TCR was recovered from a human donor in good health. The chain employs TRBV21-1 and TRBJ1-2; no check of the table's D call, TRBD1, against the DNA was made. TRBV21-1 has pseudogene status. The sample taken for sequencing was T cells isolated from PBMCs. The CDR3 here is CASSKGTGGYGYTF. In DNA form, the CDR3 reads TGTGCCAGCAGCAAAGGGACAGGGGGCTATGGCTACACCTTC.